The next 25 T cell receptor beta chains were all read from a single sample in a study of blood T cell repertoires in COVID-19. Repertoires were generated with immunoSEQ multiplex PCR, while TCRdb's copy carries only in-frame clones and drops some. The table lists fewer than 300,000 clones, 75% to 85% of them singletons, with about 5.1% in the top ten. Specimen: peripheral blood. The receptor source for this set is a man aged 45-65 years with active or convalescent COVID-19.

This sequence joins TRBV5-1 and TRBJ1-4; tentative D call: TRBD1 (5 bases). CDR1 SGHRS and CDR2 YFSETQ come from the germline V gene. This CDR3 is built from 15 residues. V gave up 0 bases and J gave up 2 bases, with 8 bases separating them. The CDR3 loop is CASSLGSGTNEKLFF. CDR3 nucleotide sequence: TGCGCCAGCAGCTTGGGTTCAGGGACTAATGAAAAACTGTTTTTT.

In its sample, this clone was seen a few times. V usage is TRBV21-1 and J usage is TRBJ2-7; TRBD1, the table's D call, was not compared with the DNA. TRBV21-1 is assigned pseudogene status. The CDR3 consists of 14 residues. In DNA form, the CDR3 reads TGTGCCAGCAGCGACGGACAGGGGAAGGACGAGCAGTACTTC. Translated: CASSDGQGKDEQYF.

The chain recombines TRBV10-3 with TRBJ2-3; TRBD1 aligns across 9 bases. Trimming took 4 bases from V and 3 from J; bases not matched to a gene: 11. CDR1 and CDR2 from the germline V gene are ENHRY and SYGVKD. The CDR3 runs to 17 residues. The CDR3 DNA follows: TGTGCCATCAGTGGGACCCTCGGGACAGGGATGACAGATACGCAGTATTTT. Translating it yields CAISGTLGTGMTDTQYF.

The rearrangement links TRBV24-1 to TRBJ2-1; 9 nucleotides agree with TRBD1. Germline CDR1 reads KGHDR; CDR2 reads SFDVKD. With 5 bases clipped from V and 7 bases from J, the junction kept 8 bases outside the gene matches. The CDR3 has 15 residues. CDR3 sequence (DNA): TGTGCCACCAGTGGACCGGGACAGGGACAGAATGAGCAGTTCTTC. This encodes CATSGPGQGQNEQFF.

The chain has TRBV7-2 and TRBJ2-7; TRBD1 is a possible D gene (5 bases). CDR1 SGHTA and CDR2 FQGNSA come from the germline V gene. Deletions cut 5 bases from V and 5 bases from J, with 13 bases between. This CDR3 spans 13 amino acids. CDR3 sequence reads: CASSAGQGNEQYF. The DNA for the CDR3 is TGTGCCAGCAGCGCCGGACAAGGAAACGAGCAGTACTTC. The full variable domain, its missing parts supplied by reference TRBV7-2 and TRBJ2-7, is GAGVSQSPSNKVTEKGKDVELRCDPISGHTALYWYRQSLGQGLEFLIYFQGNSAPDKSGLPSDRFSAERTGGSVSTLTIQRTQQEDSAVYLCASSAGQGNEQYFGPGTRLTVT.

The chain employs TRBV6-1 and TRBJ2-7; 7 bases align to TRBD1. This CDR3 region has 14 residues. Germline V gene data show CDR1 as MNHNS and CDR2 as SASEGT. The V and J ends lost 5 bases and 7 bases, in that order; junction bases with no gene match: 11. DNA for the CDR3: TGTGCCAGCAGTTCCGGGACAGCCTCGGGGGAGCAGTACTTC. It translates to CASSSGTASGEQYF.

This clone was observed a few times. The chain recombines TRBV12-3 or TRBV12-4 with TRBJ2-3; D is uncertain. The CDR3 is made up of 12 amino acids. The V gene lost 5 bases and the J gene lost 14 bases, with 17 bases spanning the gap. As DNA, the CDR3 is TGTGCCAGCAGTCTACCGTCCCCTGACTCGTATTTT. Amino acid sequence: CASSLPSPDSYF.

This clone was observed a handful of times. This CDR3 is missing its conserved last phenylalanine or tryptophan, likely due to a read error. No DNA is shown, since the ends of the CDR3 on it are uncertain; the CDR3 is the one TCRdb lists. The chain is built from TRBV4-1 and TRBJ1-1; the table's D call of TRBD1 was not tested on the DNA. The length of the CDR3 is 17 amino acids, counting both ends. Germline lookup yields CDR1 MGHRA and CDR2 YSYEKL. CDR3 amino acids: CASSQTRDRGRGTLKWE.

CDR3 protein: CASRRDYRNEQFF. The CDR3 nucleotides are TGCGCCAGCAGACGGGACTACCGAAATGAGCAGTTCTTC. This chain connects TRBV5-1 to TRBJ2-1; 7 bases align to TRBD2. CDR3 length: 13 amino acids. The germline V gene encodes CDR1 SGHRS and CDR2 YFSETQ. V shed 5 bases, J shed 7 bases, and the junction held 6 bases outside the gene matches. Full variable domain (outside the CDR3, taken from reference TRBV5-1 and TRBJ2-1): KAGVTQTPRYLIKTRGQQVTLSCSPISGHRSVSWYQQTPGQGLQFLFEYFSETQRNKGNFPGRFSGRQFSNSRSEMNVSTLELGDSALYLCASRRDYRNEQFFGPGTRLTVL.

The chain uses TRBV7-2 and TRBJ2-7, with 8 bases fitting TRBD2. The ends lost 6 bases at V and 5 bases at J; junction bases unmatched: 9. The germline gives CDR1 SGHTA, CDR2 FQGNSA. There are 14 residues in the CDR3. For the CDR3, the DNA is TGTGCCAGCAGTCCAGGGCGGGGGGCTAACGAGCAGTACTTC. Translation gives CASSPGRGANEQYF.

The chain combines TRBV9 with TRBJ2-3, with TRBD2 matching 9 bases. V trimming: 3 bases; J trimming: 5 bases; junction bases outside the gene matches: 7. The CDR3 extends over 15 amino acids. Germline CDR1 reads SGDLS; CDR2 reads YYNGEE. In nucleotides, the CDR3 is TGTGCCAGCAGCGGTAGCGGGAGTGCCGGAGATACGCAGTATTTT. Its protein product is CASSGSGSAGDTQYF.

V gene TRBV12-5 combines with J gene TRBJ1-4; TRBD1 aligns across 7 bases. J was trimmed by 12 bases and V by 0 bases; bases with no gene match: 10. CDR3 length equals 15 residues. Germline loops: CDR1 LGHNT, CDR2 FRNRAP. The DNA of the CDR3 is TGTGCTAGTGGTTTGGTCACAGGGGAGTTGGCGGAACTGTTTTTT. Protein: CASGLVTGELAELFF.

This clone was picked up one time. The chain has TRBV19 and TRBJ2-1; D perhaps matches TRBD2 (7 bases). CDR1 is LNHDA, CDR2 SQIVND, per germline (reference sequence). The CDR3 sequence is 17 residues long. V dropped 6 bases and J dropped 7 bases, with 25 bases sitting between them. CDR3 in DNA: TGTGCCAGTAGCTATGGCGGGAGCAGGGGCCCGGGTAATGAGCAGTTCTTC. Its translation: CASSYGGSRGPGNEQFF.

The V gene is TRBV7-2, the J gene TRBJ2-3; D is possibly TRBD1 (5 bases). The germline V and J ends were trimmed by 6 bases and 2 bases, with 12 bases remaining between them. The germline gives CDR1 SGHTA, CDR2 FQGNSA. CDR3 size: 14 residues. CDR3 bases: TGTGCCAGCAGAAGGACAAGAGACACAGATACGCAGTATTTT. Amino acids: CASRRTRDTDTQYF.

The genes are TRBV7-9 and TRBJ2-5, with D possibly matching TRBD2 (5 bases). Trimming left V 5 bases short and J 1 base short, with 8 bases between. The CDR3 is 13 residues long. CDR1 and CDR2 (germline): SEHNR, FQNEAQ (reference sequence). The CDR3 reads CASSMGAQETQYF. The CDR3 nucleotides read TGTGCCAGCAGCATGGGAGCCCAAGAGACCCAGTACTTC.

The V and J genes are TRBV5-4 and TRBJ2-7, with D maybe TRBD2 (6 bases). V was pared by 0 bases and J by 4 bases, with 14 bases between. Looked up from germline, CDR1 is SGHNT and CDR2 is YYREEE (reference sequence). CDR3 length: 15 amino acids. The DNA of the CDR3 is TGTGCCAGCAGCTTGGGGGGGGAGAGGGTTTACGAGCAGTACTTC. It translates to CASSLGGERVYEQYF.

This chain uses TRBV7-9 with TRBJ1-2; D not certain. The CDR3 extends over 16 amino acids. V was clipped by 5 bases and J by 4 bases, with 20 bases between them. The germline gives CDR1 SEHNR, CDR2 FQNEAQ (reference sequence). The DNA of the CDR3 is TGTGCCAGCAGCAAAATTGGTCCGCACGGTGGCTATGGCTACACCTTC. This translates into CASSKIGPHGGYGYTF.

The chain carries TRBV5-1 and TRBJ1-4, with D possibly TRBD1 on 6 matching bases. The CDR3 spans 15 residues. In germline, CDR1 is SGHRS, CDR2 YFSETQ. V gave up 4 bases and J gave up 3 bases, with 13 bases separating them. CDR3 sequence reads: CASSTVDSSNEKLFF. The CDR3 coding sequence is TGCGCCAGCAGCACGGTGGACAGTTCTAATGAAAAACTGTTTTTT.

The V and J genes are TRBV7-9 and TRBJ2-3, with 7 bases matching TRBD1. CDR3 length: 15 amino acids. Germline assignment: CDR1 SEHNR and CDR2 FQNEAQ (reference sequence). Germline trimming cut 1 base from V and 4 bases from J; bases unmatched to any gene: 5. This CDR3 reads CASSLDMGTADTQYF. The DNA for the CDR3 is TGTGCCAGCAGCTTAGATATGGGGACAGCAGATACGCAGTATTTT.

The chain is built from TRBV7-9 and TRBJ1-1; TRBD1 matches at 9 bases. Germline CDR1 is SEHNR and CDR2 is FQNEAQ (reference sequence). V dropped 2 bases and J dropped 7; count of bases not matched to a gene: 8. The CDR3 runs to 15 residues. CDR3 in amino acids: CASSLLGQGGFEAFF. The CDR3 DNA reads as TGTGCCAGCAGCTTATTGGGACAGGGTGGTTTTGAAGCTTTCTTT.

The J gene is TRBJ1-1, the V gene TRBV27; TRBD1 agrees at 7 bases. From germline, CDR1 is MNHEY and CDR2 SMNVEV (reference sequence). Trimming at V came to 4 bases and at J to 1 base, leaving 3 bases not matched to a gene. There are 14 residues in the CDR3. The CDR3 protein is CASSSRTGNTEAFF. The CDR3 DNA follows: TGTGCCAGCAGTTCTAGGACAGGGAACACTGAAGCTTTCTTT.

The J gene is TRBJ1-4, the V gene TRBV5-5; tentative D call: TRBD1 (6 bases). Between the trimmed V and J ends, which lost 3 bases and 3 bases, there was a span of 6 bases. The length of the CDR3 is 13 residues. The germline CDR1 and CDR2 sequences are SGHKS and YYEKEE (reference sequence). This chain's CDR3 is CASSWTANEKLFF. The DNA of the CDR3 is TGTGCCAGCAGCTGGACAGCTAATGAAAAACTGTTTTTT. The complete variable domain, with remaining parts taken from reference TRBV5-5 and TRBJ1-4, reads DAGVTQSPTHLIKTRGQQVTLRCSPISGHKSVSWYQQVLGQGPQFIFQYYEKEERGRGNFPDRFSARQFPNYSSELNVNALLLGDSALYLCASSWTANEKLFFGSGTQLSVL.

The V call is TRBV27, the J call TRBJ1-3; TRBD1 matches 8 bases. The trim removed 4 bases at V and 4 bases at J, leaving 9 bases unmatched. The germline V gene has CDR1 MNHEY and CDR2 SMNVEV (reference sequence). The CDR3 is 16 amino acids. The CDR3 here is CASSSGGRGPGNTIYF. Here the CDR3 DNA reads TGTGCCAGCAGTTCAGGAGGCAGGGGGCCAGGAAACACCATATATTTT.

The CDR3 loop is CASSLPVTLGYTF. The CDR3 region has the DNA TGTGCCAGCAGCCTCCCGGTGACACTCGGCTACACCTTC. The V gene is TRBV7-2, the J gene TRBJ1-2; D gene ambiguous. The CDR3 contains 13 residues. Germline V lookup: CDR1 SGHTA, CDR2 FQGNSA. V was trimmed by 5 bases and J by 8 bases, leaving 15 bases between them.

The V call is TRBV6-2 or TRBV6-3, the J call TRBJ1-1; D ambiguous. The CDR3 sequence is 13 residues long. Germline CDR1 reads MNHEY; CDR2 reads SVGEGT. Between the trimmed V and J ends, which lost 0 bases and 4 bases, there was a span of 6 bases. The CDR3 is CASSYSHGTEAFF. The CDR3 coding sequence is TGTGCCAGCAGTTACTCCCACGGCACTGAAGCTTTCTTT.